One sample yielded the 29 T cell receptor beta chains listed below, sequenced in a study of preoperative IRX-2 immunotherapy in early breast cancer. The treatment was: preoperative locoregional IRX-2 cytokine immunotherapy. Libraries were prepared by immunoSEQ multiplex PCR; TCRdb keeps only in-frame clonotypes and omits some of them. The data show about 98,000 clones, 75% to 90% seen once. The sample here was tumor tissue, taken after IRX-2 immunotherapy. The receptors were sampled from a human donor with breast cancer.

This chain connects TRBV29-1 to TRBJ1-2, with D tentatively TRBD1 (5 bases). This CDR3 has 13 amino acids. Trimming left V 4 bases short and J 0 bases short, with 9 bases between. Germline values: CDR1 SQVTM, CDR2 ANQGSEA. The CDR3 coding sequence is TGCAGCGTTGGGGAGGGGACTAACTATGGCTACACCTTC. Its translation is CSVGEGTNYGYTF. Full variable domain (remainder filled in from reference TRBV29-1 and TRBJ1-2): SAVISQKPSRDICQRGTSLTIQCQVDSQVTMMFWYRQQPGQSLTLIATANQGSEATYESGFVIDKFPISRPNLTFSTLTVSNMSPEDSSIYLCSVGEGTNYGYTFGSGTRLTVV.

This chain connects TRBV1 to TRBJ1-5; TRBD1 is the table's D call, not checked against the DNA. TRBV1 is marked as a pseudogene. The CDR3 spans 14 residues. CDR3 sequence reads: CASSQWDSDQPQHF. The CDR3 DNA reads TGCGCCAGCAGCCAATGGGACAGCGATCAGCCCCAGCATTTT.

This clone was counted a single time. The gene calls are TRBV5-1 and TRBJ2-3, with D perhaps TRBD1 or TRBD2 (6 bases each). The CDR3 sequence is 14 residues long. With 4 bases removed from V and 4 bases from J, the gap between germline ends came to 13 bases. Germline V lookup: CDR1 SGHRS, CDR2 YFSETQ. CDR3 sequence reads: CASSRGDWSDTQYF. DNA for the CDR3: TGCGCCAGCAGCAGGGGGGACTGGTCAGATACGCAGTATTTT.

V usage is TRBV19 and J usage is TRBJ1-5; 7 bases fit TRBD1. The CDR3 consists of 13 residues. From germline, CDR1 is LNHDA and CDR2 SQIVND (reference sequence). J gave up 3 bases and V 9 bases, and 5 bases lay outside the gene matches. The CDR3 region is CASRGGHNQPQHF. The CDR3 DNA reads TGTGCCAGCAGGGGGGGGCACAATCAGCCCCAGCATTTT.

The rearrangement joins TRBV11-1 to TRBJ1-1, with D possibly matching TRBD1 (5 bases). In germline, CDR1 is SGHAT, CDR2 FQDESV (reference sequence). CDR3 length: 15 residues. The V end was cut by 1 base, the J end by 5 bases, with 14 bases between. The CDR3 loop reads CASSLDLGRGTEAFF. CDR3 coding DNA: TGTGCCAGCAGCTTAGACCTAGGGCGGGGGACTGAAGCTTTCTTT.

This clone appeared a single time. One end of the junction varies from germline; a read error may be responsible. CDR3 DNA sequence: TGTGCCATCAGTGCTCCGGACCGGAACACTGAAGCTTTCTTT. It yields the protein CAISAPDRNTEAFF. The chain is built from TRBV6-8 and TRBJ1-1; D is unclear. There are 14 residues in the CDR3. Germline V lookup: CDR1 MNHGY, CDR2 SAAAGT.

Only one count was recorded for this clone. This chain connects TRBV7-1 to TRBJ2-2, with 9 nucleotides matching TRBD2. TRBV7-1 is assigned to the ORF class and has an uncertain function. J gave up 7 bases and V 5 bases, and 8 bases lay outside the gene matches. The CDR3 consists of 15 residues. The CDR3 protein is CASSTTLAGSGELFF. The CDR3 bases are TGTGCCAGCAGCACCACGCTAGCGGGGAGCGGGGAGCTGTTTTTT.

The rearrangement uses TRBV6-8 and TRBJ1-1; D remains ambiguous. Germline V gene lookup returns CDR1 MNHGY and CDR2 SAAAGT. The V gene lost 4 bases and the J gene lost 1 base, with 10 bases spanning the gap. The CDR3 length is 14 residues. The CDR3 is CASSSTRKNTEAFF. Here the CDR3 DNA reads TGTGCCAGCAGTTCGACTAGGAAGAACACTGAAGCTTTCTTT.

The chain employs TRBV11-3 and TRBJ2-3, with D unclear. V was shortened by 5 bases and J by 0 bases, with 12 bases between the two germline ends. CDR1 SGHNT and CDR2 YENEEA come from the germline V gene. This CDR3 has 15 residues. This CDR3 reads CASSGWTGSTDTQYF. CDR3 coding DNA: TGTGCCAGCAGCGGGTGGACGGGCAGCACAGATACGCAGTATTTT.

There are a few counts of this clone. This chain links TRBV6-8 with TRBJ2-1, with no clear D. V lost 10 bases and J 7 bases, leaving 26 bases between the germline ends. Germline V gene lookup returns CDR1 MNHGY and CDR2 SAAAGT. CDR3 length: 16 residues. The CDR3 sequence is CAITESVGRTSNEQFF. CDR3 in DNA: TGTGCCATCACGGAGTCGGTGGGCCGCACTTCTAATGAGCAGTTCTTC.

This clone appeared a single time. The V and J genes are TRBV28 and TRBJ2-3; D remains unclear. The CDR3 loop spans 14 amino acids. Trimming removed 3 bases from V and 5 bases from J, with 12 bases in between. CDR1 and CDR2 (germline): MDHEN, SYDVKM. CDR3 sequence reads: CASSFPLVEDTQYF. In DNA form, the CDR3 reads TGTGCCAGCAGTTTTCCTCTGGTTGAAGATACGCAGTATTTT.

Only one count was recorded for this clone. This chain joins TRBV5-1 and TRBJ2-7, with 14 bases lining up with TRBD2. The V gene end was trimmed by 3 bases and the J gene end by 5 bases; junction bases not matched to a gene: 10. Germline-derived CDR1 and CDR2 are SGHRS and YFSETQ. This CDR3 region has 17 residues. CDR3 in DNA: TGCGCCAGCAGCTCCCAAAAGACTAGCGGGGGGGCCAACGAGCAGTACTTC. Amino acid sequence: CASSSQKTSGGANEQYF.

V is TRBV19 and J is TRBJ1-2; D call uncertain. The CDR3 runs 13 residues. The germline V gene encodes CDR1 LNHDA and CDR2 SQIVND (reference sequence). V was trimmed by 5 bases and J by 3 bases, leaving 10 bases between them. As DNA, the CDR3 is TGTGCCAGTAGTGTCGACGGCGACTATGGCTACACCTTC. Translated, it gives CASSVDGDYGYTF.

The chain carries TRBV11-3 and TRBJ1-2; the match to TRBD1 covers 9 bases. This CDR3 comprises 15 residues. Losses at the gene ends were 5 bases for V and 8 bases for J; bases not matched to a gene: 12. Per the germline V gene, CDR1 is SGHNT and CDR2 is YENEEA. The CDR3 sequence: CASSTRGRTGDGYTF. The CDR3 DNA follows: TGTGCCAGCAGCACACGAGGTAGGACAGGGGACGGCTACACCTTC. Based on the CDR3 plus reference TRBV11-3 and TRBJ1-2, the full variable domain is EAGVVQSPRYKIIEKKQPVAFWCNPISGHNTLYWYLQNLGQGPELLIRYENEEAVDDSQLPKDRFSAERLKGVDSTLKIQPAELGDSAVYLCASSTRGRTGDGYTFGSGTRLTVV.

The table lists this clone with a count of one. Written as DNA, the CDR3 is TGTGCCAGTAAAGCTGGGACAGAAAACTATGGCTACACCTTC. Amino acids: CASKAGTENYGYTF. The chain is built from TRBV19 and TRBJ1-2, with 7 bases fitting TRBD1. The length of the CDR3 is 14 residues. Per germline, CDR1 LNHDA and CDR2 SQIVND (reference sequence). After removal of 7 bases from V and 2 bases from J, the junction contained 7 bases not matched to a gene.

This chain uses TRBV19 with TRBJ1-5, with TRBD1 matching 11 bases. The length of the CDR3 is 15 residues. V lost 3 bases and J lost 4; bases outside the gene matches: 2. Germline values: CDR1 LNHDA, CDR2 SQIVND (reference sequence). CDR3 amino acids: CASSIRDRGNQPQHF. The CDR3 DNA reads TGTGCCAGTAGTATCCGGGACAGGGGGAATCAGCCCCAGCATTTT.

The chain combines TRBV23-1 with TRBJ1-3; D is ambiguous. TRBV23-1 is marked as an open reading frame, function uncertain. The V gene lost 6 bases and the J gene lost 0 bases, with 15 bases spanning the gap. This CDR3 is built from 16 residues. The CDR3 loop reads CASSSDGPISGNTIYF. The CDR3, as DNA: TGCGCCAGCAGCTCGGACGGACCTATCTCTGGAAACACCATATATTTT.

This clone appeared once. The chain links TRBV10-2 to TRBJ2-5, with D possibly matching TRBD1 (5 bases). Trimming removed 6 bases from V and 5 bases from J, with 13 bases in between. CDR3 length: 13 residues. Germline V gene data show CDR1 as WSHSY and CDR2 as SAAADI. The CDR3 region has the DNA TGCGCCAGCAGGGAGACAGTGCAGGAGACCCAGTACTTC. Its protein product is CASRETVQETQYF.

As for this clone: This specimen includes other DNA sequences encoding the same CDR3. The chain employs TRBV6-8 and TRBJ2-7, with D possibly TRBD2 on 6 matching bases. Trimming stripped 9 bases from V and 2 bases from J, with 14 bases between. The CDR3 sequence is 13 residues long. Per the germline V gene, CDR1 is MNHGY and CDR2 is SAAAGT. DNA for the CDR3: TGTGCCAGTCGACGGGGAGGAGCCTACGAGCAGTACTTC. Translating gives CASRRGGAYEQYF.

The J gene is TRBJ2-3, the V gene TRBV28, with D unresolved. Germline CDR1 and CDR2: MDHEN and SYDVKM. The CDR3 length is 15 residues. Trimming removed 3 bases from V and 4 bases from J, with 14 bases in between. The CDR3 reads CASSFIGRNADTQYF. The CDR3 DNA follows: TGTGCCAGCAGTTTTATCGGTCGGAATGCAGATACGCAGTATTTT. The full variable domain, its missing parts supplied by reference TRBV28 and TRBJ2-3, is DVKVTQSSRYLVKRTGEKVFLECVQDMDHENMFWYRQDPGLGLRLIYFSYDVKMKEKGDIPEGYSVSREKKERFSLILESASTNQTSMYLCASSFIGRNADTQYFGPGTRLTVL.

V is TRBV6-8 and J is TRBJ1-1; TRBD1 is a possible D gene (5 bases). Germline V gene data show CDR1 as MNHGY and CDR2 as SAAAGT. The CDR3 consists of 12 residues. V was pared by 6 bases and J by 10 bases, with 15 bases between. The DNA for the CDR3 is TGTGCCAGCAGCCGCAAGGAGGGGTCAGCTTTCTTT. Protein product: CASSRKEGSAFF.

The CDR3 region is CASSQDDGGRWKDTQYF. CDR3 nucleotides: TGCGCCAGCAGCCAAGATGACGGAGGGAGGTGGAAAGATACGCAGTATTTT. This rearrangement joins TRBV1 to TRBJ2-3; TRBD2, the table's D call, lacks a check against the DNA. TRBV1 is a listed pseudogene. The CDR3 is made up of 17 amino acids.

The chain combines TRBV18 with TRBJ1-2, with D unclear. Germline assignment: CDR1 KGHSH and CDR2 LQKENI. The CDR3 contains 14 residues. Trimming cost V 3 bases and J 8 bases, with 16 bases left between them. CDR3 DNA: TGTGCCAGCTCACCCGGTATTGGGCAAGGAGGCTACACCTTC. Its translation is CASSPGIGQGGYTF.

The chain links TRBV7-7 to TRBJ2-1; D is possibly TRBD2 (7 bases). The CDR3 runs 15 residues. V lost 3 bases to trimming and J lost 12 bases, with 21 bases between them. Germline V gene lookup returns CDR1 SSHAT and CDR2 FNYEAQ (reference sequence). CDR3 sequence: CASSFQGLPGEGQFF. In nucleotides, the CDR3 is TGTGCCAGCAGCTTTCAGGGACTACCAGGGGAGGGGCAGTTCTTC.

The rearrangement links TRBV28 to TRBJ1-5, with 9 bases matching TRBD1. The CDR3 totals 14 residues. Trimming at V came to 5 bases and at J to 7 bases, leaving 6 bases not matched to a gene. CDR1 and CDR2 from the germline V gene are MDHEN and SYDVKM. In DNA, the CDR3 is TGTGCCAGCAGTGTGGGACAGGGATGGCAGCCCCAGCATTTT. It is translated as CASSVGQGWQPQHF.

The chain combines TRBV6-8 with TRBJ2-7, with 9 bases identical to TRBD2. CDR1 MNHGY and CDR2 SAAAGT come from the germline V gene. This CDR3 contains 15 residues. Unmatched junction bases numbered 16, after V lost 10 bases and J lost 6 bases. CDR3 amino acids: CAIRDNHSGGPEQYF. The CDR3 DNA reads TGTGCCATCAGGGACAACCATAGCGGGGGACCCGAGCAGTACTTC.

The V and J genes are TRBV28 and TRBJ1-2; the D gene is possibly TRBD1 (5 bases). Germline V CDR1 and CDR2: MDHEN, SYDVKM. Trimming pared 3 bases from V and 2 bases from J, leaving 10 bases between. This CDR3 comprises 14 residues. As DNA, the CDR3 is TGTGCCAGCAGTTTCCCGGGGGGAAACTATGGCTACACCTTC. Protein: CASSFPGGNYGYTF.

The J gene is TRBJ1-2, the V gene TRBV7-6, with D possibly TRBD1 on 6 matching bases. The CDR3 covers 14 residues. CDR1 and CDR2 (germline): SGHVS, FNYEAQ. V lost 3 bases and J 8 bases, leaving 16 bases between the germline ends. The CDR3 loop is CASSFSRDTRGYTF. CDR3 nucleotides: TGTGCCAGCAGCTTTAGCCGGGACACCAGAGGCTACACCTTC.

DNA for the CDR3: TGTGCCAGCAGAACGGGGACAGGGTTCTTCGAGCAGTACTTC. Protein product: CASRTGTGFFEQYF. The rearrangement uses TRBV6-8 and TRBJ2-7; TRBD1 matches 9 bases. CDR3 length: 14 residues. Per germline, CDR1 MNHGY and CDR2 SAAAGT. V shed 6 bases and J 6 bases; nucleotides not matched to a gene: 9.